The clone carrying this T cell receptor (beta chain) has a handful of counts. The antigen is undetermined. Stated time point: 2015-2016 season, pre-vaccination. Some clones are missing from TCRdb's copy, which holds only in-frame ones; the method was immunoSEQ multiplex PCR. The repertoire consists of 440 or so clones, with more than 80% occurring once and the leading ten covering 4.8%. The data are from a study of follicular helper T cells after annual influenza vaccination. The wider study: Days 0, 7 and 28 post-vaccination were the blood draw times. Overall study findings and caveats: Rare clonotypes were missed; only about 10-23% of cells gave TCRB. Day 7 ICOS+CD38+ clones were most often found later in ICOS-CD38- cTfh cells. ICOS+CD38+ cTfh clonality change tracked circulating plasmablast frequency change.

The CDR3 consists of 17 residues. The clonotype comes from an adult who received the influenza vaccine. The sample in question was CXCR5+ CD38+ circulating T follicular helper cells from blood, obtained on the day of influenza vaccination. The subset: circulating Tfh, non-naive CD4+CXCR5+PD-1+ (ICOS+CD38+ or ICOS-CD38-). This chain links TRBV21-1 with TRBJ2-1; the table names TRBD2, a call not compared with the DNA. TRBV21-1 is a recognized pseudogene. CDR3 DNA sequence: TGTGCCAGCAGGCATGGAGTAGCTACCCATTCCGACAATGAGCAGTTCTTC. Encoded protein: CASRHGVATHSDNEQFF.